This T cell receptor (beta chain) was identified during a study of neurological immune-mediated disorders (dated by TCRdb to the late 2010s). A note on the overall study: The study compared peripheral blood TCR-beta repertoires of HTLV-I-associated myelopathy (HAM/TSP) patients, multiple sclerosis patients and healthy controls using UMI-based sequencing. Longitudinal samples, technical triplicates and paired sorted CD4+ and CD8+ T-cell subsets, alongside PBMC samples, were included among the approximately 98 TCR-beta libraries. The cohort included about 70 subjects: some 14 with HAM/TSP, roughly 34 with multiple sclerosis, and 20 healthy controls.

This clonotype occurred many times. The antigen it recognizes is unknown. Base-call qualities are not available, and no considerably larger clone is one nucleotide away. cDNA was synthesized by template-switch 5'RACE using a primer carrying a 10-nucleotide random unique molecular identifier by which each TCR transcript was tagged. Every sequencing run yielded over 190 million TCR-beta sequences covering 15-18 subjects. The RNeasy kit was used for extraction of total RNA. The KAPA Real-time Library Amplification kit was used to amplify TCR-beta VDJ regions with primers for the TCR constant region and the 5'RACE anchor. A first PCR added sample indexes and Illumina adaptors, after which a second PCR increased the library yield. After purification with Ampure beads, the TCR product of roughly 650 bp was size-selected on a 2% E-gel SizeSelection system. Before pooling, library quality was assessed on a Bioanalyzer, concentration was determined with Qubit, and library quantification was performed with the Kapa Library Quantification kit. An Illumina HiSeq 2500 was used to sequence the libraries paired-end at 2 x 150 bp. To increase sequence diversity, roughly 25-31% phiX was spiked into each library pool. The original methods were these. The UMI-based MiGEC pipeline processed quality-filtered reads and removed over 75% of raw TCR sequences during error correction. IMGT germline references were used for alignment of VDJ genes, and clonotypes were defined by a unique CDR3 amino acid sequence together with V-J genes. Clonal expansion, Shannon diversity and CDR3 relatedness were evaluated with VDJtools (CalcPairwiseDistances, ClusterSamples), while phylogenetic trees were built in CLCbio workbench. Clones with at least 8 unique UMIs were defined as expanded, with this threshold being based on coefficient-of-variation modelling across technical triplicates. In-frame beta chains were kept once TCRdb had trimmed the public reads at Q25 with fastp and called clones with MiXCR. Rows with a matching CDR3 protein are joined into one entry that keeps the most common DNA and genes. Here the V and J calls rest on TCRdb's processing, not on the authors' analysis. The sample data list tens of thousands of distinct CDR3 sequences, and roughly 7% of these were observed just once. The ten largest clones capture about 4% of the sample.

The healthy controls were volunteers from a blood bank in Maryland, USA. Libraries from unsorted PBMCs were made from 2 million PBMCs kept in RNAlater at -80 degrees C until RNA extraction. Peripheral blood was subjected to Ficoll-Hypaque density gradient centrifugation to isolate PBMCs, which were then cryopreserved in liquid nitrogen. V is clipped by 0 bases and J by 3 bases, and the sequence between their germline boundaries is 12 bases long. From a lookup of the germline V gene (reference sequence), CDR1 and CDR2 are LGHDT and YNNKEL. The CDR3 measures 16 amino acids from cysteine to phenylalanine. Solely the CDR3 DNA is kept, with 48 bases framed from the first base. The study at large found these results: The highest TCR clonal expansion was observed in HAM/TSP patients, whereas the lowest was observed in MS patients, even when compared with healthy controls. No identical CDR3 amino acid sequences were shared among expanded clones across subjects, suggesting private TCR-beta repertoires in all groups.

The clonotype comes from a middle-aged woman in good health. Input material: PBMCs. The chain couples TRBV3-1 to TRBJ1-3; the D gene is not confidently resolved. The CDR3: CASSQDRTLVGNTIYF. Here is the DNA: TGTGCCAGCAGCCAAGACCGGACGTTGGTTGGAAACACCATATATTTT.